Listed here are 17 T cell receptor beta chains from one sample, sequenced in a study of cytomegalovirus exposure and HLA in healthy donors (dated by TCRdb to between 2016 and 2019). Libraries were constructed by the immunoSEQ multiplex PCR assay. For the multiplex PCR, a mixture combining 60 forward primers for TCR Vbeta segments and 13 reverse primers for TCR Jbeta segments was used. Here the immuneACCESS table is served through TCRdb, limited to in-frame sequences with V and J called. Missing clones are a known gap in these copies; in checked studies unresolved V genes cover under half, and the rest lacks a known reason. The sample table lists roughly 40,000 clones, approximately 52% of them with a count of one. 12% of the sample lies in the top ten. Sequencing used PBMCs. The receptors shown here come from a human donor in good health.

In its sample, this clone was seen once. The chain is built from TRBV11-2 and TRBJ1-3, with TRBD1 as a possible D gene (6 bases). This CDR3 comprises 15 residues. Germline CDR1 SGHAT, CDR2 FQNNGV. Trimming removed 5 bases at V and 0 bases at J, with 11 bases between. The CDR3 protein is CASSNRDTSGNTIYF. CDR3 sequence (DNA): TGTGCCAGCAGCAACCGGGACACCTCTGGAAACACCATATATTTT.

This clone has just a few counts. The chain recombines TRBV6-5 with TRBJ1-1; TRBD1 aligns across 9 bases. The V segment lost 2 bases and the J segment 1 base; nucleotides outside the gene matches: 2. CDR1 MNHEY and CDR2 SVGAGI come from the germline V gene. The CDR3 has 15 amino acids. CDR3 bases: TGTGCCAGCAGTTACGGGGACAGGGCGAACACTGAAGCTTTCTTT. The encoded protein is CASSYGDRANTEAFF.

The chain carries TRBV18 and TRBJ1-6, with D perhaps matching TRBD1 (5 bases). Per germline, CDR1 KGHSH and CDR2 LQKENI. Trimming pared 2 bases from V and 8 bases from J, leaving 7 bases between. This CDR3 region has 13 residues. The CDR3, as DNA: TGTGCCAGCTCACCAGCACAGGATTCACCCCTCCACTTT. This sequence encodes CASSPAQDSPLHF.

The J gene is TRBJ2-5, the V gene TRBV7-9, with 7 bases lining up with TRBD2. J gave up 4 bases and V 6 bases, and 14 bases lay outside the gene matches. Germline CDR1 and CDR2: SEHNR and FQNEAQ (reference sequence). The length of the CDR3 is 16 residues. In nucleotides, the CDR3 is TGTGCCAGCAGGAAAAGGACCGGGACTATGGGAGAGACCCAGTACTTC. As protein: CASRKRTGTMGETQYF.

The CDR3 loop is CASSSPGQGVYGYTF. As DNA, the CDR3 is TGTGCCAGCAGCTCGCCGGGACAGGGGGTCTATGGCTACACCTTC. The chain links TRBV7-2 to TRBJ1-2; 11 nucleotides match TRBD1. The CDR3 has 15 residues. CDR1 is SGHTA and CDR2 is FQGNSA in the germline V gene. V was pared by 4 bases and J by 4 bases, with 5 bases of the junction left unmatched.

In its sample, this clone was seen a few times. The chain is built from TRBV6-4 and TRBJ1-6; D gene uncertain. V dropped 0 bases and J dropped 9 bases, with 15 bases sitting between them. CDR3 length: 16 amino acids. CDR1 MRHNA and CDR2 SNTAGT come from the germline V gene. CDR3 residues: CASSDSPLRGSSPLHF. DNA of the CDR3: TGTGCCAGCAGTGACTCCCCCCTCCGAGGGTCTTCACCCCTCCACTTT.

This clone was observed a few times. The V and J genes are TRBV4-3 and TRBJ1-6, with D perhaps matching TRBD1 (6 bases). The V and J ends lost 5 bases and 6 bases respectively, with 14 bases between them. Germline CDR1 and CDR2: LGHNA and YSLEER. The CDR3 extends over 15 amino acids. DNA of the CDR3: TGCGCCAGCAGCAAAGTCTACAGGGCTAATTCACCCCTCCACTTT. This translates into CASSKVYRANSPLHF.

This clone has only a few counts. The chain joins TRBV7-3 to TRBJ1-1, with D uncertain. The CDR3 runs to 13 residues. Germline CDR1 and CDR2: SGHTA and FQGTGA. Trimming removed 5 bases from V and 8 bases from J, with 15 bases in between. The CDR3 nucleotides read TGTGCCAGCAGCCCTCACTTCTCGTCCGAAGCTTTCTTT. Translating it yields CASSPHFSSEAFF.

The table lists this clone with a few counts. The chain combines TRBV18 with TRBJ2-3; TRBD1 aligns across 8 bases. V gave up 0 bases and J gave up 4 bases; unmatched junction bases: 9. The CDR3 length is 17 residues. The germline V gene encodes CDR1 KGHSH and CDR2 LQKENI. CDR3 coding DNA: TGTGCCAGCTCACCACCTGGGTCAGGGGGCTACGCAGATACGCAGTATTTT. Translation: CASSPPGSGGYADTQYF.

This chain links TRBV11-2 with TRBJ2-5, with D hard to call. The CDR3 has 12 residues. Deletions cut 2 bases from V and 4 bases from J, with 5 bases between. CDR1 SGHAT and CDR2 FQNNGV come from the germline V gene. CDR3 DNA sequence: TGTGCCAGCAGCTTATCGGGAGAGACCCAGTACTTC. Its translation is CASSLSGETQYF.

There are a few counts of this clone. V is TRBV11-3 and J is TRBJ2-1, with D tentatively TRBD2 (6 bases). Trimming pared 4 bases from V and 3 bases from J, leaving 16 bases between. This CDR3 region has 16 residues. Germline values: CDR1 SGHNT, CDR2 YENEEA. This CDR3 is CASSSGGDSFYNEQFF. CDR3 bases: TGTGCCAGCAGCTCAGGAGGGGACTCCTTCTACAATGAGCAGTTCTTC.

The V and J genes are TRBV18 and TRBJ2-7; D is unclear. V was cut by 3 bases and J by 2 bases, with 11 bases left in between. Germline V gives CDR1 KGHSH, CDR2 LQKENI. This CDR3 region has 14 residues. CDR3 sequence reads: CASSPGPFPYEQYF. The CDR3, as DNA: TGTGCCAGCTCACCTGGCCCGTTTCCCTACGAGCAGTACTTC.

This clone was seen only a few times. The chain links TRBV28 to TRBJ1-5; D perhaps matches TRBD1 (6 bases). The germline gives CDR1 MDHEN, CDR2 SYDVKM. The CDR3 is 14 residues long. The V gene lost 5 bases and the J gene lost 10 bases, with 18 bases spanning the gap. CDR3 DNA: TGTGCCAGCAGTATAAACAGGGAAGTCGGCCCCCAGCATTTT. Translated: CASSINREVGPQHF.

This chain connects TRBV5-1 to TRBJ2-4; 14 bases match TRBD2. Germline CDR1 SGHRS, CDR2 YFSETQ. This CDR3 contains 18 residues. The trim removed 5 bases at V and 1 base at J, leaving 8 bases unmatched. CDR3 coding DNA: TGCGCCAGCAGGAGACTAGCGGGAGGGGAGACGGCCAAAAACATTCAGTACTTC. Its translation: CASRRLAGGETAKNIQYF.

V usage is TRBV28 and J usage is TRBJ1-2; D may be TRBD1 (6 bases). The CDR3 is 13 amino acids. Germline-derived CDR1 and CDR2 are MDHEN and SYDVKM. V was pared by 3 bases and J by 3 bases, with 8 bases between. CDR3 sequence reads: CASSFRGYYGYTF. The CDR3 DNA follows: TGTGCCAGCAGTTTCAGGGGCTACTATGGCTACACCTTC.

The gene calls are TRBV27 and TRBJ2-7; TRBD2 might be the D (6 bases). There are 13 residues in the CDR3. The germline CDR1 and CDR2 sequences are MNHEY and SMNVEV (reference sequence). Trimming removed 9 bases from V and 0 bases from J, with 12 bases in between. The CDR3 is CASTDGSSYEQYF. The CDR3 DNA reads TGTGCCAGTACCGACGGGAGCTCCTACGAGCAGTACTTC.

The chain joins TRBV5-1 to TRBJ1-2; D not certain. From germline, CDR1 is SGHRS and CDR2 YFSETQ. Trimming took 0 bases from V and 4 from J, leaving 4 bases between them. The CDR3 spans 12 residues. CDR3 sequence: CASSLDSYGYTF. CDR3 DNA sequence: TGCGCCAGCAGCTTGGACAGCTATGGCTACACCTTC.